Shown below are 4 T cell receptor beta chains from a single sample sequenced in a study of T-cell reconstitution after alpha-beta-depleted transplantation in children. TCRbeta library construction was performed incorporating unique molecular identifiers. TCRdb redid the calling of the PCR reads with MiXCR, one entry per CDR3 protein. The repertoire holds about 200,000 distinct CDR3 sequences, with 5% to 7.5% as singletons. The material sequenced was PBMCs, taken before TCRalphabeta/CD19-depleted stem cell transplant. The receptors here all came from a girl under three years old with combined immunodeficiency, due to receive a stem cell transplant.

The chain joins TRBV27 to TRBJ2-7; TRBD1 might be the D (5 bases). The V gene lost 5 bases and the J gene lost 0 bases, with 11 bases spanning the gap. The CDR3 spans 14 residues. Germline-derived CDR1 and CDR2 are MNHEY and SMNVEV (reference sequence). The CDR3 here is CASSRQHISYEQYF. Written as DNA, the CDR3 is TGTGCCAGCAGTAGACAGCATATCTCCTACGAGCAGTACTTC.

This clonotype was counted many times. The chain links TRBV30 to TRBJ2-1, with 8 bases identical to TRBD2. This CDR3 region has 13 residues. Unmatched junction bases numbered 9, after V lost 4 bases and J lost 10 bases. Germline-derived CDR1 and CDR2 are GTSNPN and SVGIG (reference sequence). The DNA of the CDR3 is TGTGCCTGGACTTTCTTCGGGGGGGACGAGCAGTTCTTC. Translating it yields CAWTFFGGDEQFF. The variable domain in full, completed from reference TRBV30 and TRBJ2-1, reads SQTIHQWPATLVQPVGSPLSLECTVEGTSNPNLYWYRQAAGRGLQLLFYSVGIGQISSEVPQNLSASRPQDRQFILSSKKLLLSDSGFYLCAWTFFGGDEQFFGPGTRLTVL.

In its sample, this clonotype was seen many times. The rearrangement joins TRBV7-8 to TRBJ2-3, with D tentatively TRBD2 (5 bases). This CDR3 has 14 residues. The V and J ends lost 4 bases and 4 bases respectively, with 12 bases between them. From germline, CDR1 is SGHVS and CDR2 FQNEAQ. CDR3 bases: TGTGCCAGCAGCTCCGAGGGTTTCCCAGATACGCAGTATTTT. The encoded protein is CASSSEGFPDTQYF.

On this clonotype: The germline gene is not matched at one end of the junction; a read error may be the cause. V and J are TRBV7-7 and TRBJ2-1; possibly TRBD1 for D (6 bases). The CDR3 has 15 residues. Germline V gives CDR1 SSHAT, CDR2 FNYEAQ (reference sequence). This CDR3 is CACSPTGSSYNEQFF. CDR3 nucleotides: TGTGCCTGCAGCCCGACAGGCTCTTCCTACAATGAGCAGTTCTTC.